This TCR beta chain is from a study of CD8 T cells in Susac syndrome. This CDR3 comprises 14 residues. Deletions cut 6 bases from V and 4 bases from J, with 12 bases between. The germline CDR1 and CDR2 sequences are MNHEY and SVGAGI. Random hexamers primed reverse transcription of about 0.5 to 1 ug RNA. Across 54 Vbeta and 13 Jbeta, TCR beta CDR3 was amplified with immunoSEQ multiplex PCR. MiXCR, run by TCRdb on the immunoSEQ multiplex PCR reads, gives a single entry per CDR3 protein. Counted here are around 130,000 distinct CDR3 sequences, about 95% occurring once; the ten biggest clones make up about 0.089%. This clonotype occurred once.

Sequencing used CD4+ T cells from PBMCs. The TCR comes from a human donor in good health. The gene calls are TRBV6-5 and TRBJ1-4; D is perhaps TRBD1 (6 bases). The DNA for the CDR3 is TGTGCCAGCAGCCAACAGGGCTTTAATGAAAAACTGTTTTTT. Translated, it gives CASSQQGFNEKLFF.